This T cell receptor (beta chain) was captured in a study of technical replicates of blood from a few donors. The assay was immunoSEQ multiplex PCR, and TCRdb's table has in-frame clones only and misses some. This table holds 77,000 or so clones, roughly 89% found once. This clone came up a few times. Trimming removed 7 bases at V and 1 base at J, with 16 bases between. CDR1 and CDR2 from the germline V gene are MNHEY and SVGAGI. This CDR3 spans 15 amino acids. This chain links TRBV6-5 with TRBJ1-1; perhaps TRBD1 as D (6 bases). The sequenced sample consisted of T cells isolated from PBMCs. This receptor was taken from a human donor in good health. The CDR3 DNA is TGTGCCAGCAACACCCCGACAGGAAGGAACACTGAAGCTTTCTTT. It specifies CASNTPTGRNTEAFF.